Listed here are 23 T cell receptor beta chains from one sample, sequenced in a study of control samples from healthy donors and cancer patients (dated by TCRdb to about 2020). Libraries came from the immunoSEQ multiplex PCR assay. Here the immuneACCESS table is served through TCRdb, limited to in-frame sequences with V and J called. Missing clones are a known gap in these copies; in checked studies unresolved V genes cover under half, and the rest lacks a known reason. The sample yields about 140,000 clones; 94% were counted once. The top ten constitute roughly 14% of the sample. Input material: blood. The receptors originated from a man aged 40-49 years in good health.

CDR3 region: CASSLGGTEQYF. In DNA form, the CDR3 reads TGTGCCAGCAGCTTAGGGGGTACCGAGCAGTACTTC. This chain links TRBV7-9 with TRBJ2-7; D unclear. The germline gives CDR1 SEHNR, CDR2 FQNEAQ (reference sequence). The CDR3 loop spans 12 amino acids. Trimming pared 1 base from V and 6 bases from J, leaving 7 bases between.

V gene TRBV28 combines with J gene TRBJ2-2; TRBD1 might be the D (5 bases). The V and J ends lost 3 bases and 9 bases respectively, with 17 bases between them. The germline V gene encodes CDR1 MDHEN and CDR2 SYDVKM. The CDR3 length is 15 residues. The DNA for the CDR3 is TGTGCCAGCAGTTTTACAACAGGAATCCTCCGGGAGCTGTTTTTT. Translated: CASSFTTGILRELFF. Combining the CDR3 with reference TRBV28 and TRBJ2-2 gives the whole variable domain DVKVTQSSRYLVKRTGEKVFLECVQDMDHENMFWYRQDPGLGLRLIYFSYDVKMKEKGDIPEGYSVSREKKERFSLILESASTNQTSMYLCASSFTTGILRELFFGEGSRLTVL.

This sequence joins TRBV24-1 and TRBJ2-7; 7 bases map to TRBD1. The V gene's germline CDR1 is KGHDR and CDR2 SFDVKD. The ends lost 3 bases at V and 5 bases at J; junction bases unmatched: 3. The length of the CDR3 is 13 residues. CDR3 sequence: CATSDHRGDEQYF. The CDR3 nucleotides read TGTGCCACCAGTGATCACAGGGGAGACGAGCAGTACTTC.

The genes are TRBV19 and TRBJ1-2; TRBD1 might be the D (5 bases). Between the trimmed V and J ends, which lost 2 bases and 6 bases, there was a span of 22 bases. This CDR3 region has 17 residues. Germline V gene lookup returns CDR1 LNHDA and CDR2 SQIVND (reference sequence). This CDR3 reads CASSISSGYRSLDGYTF. CDR3 sequence (DNA): TGTGCCAGTAGTATATCGTCGGGTTACAGGTCCCTCGATGGCTACACCTTC.

V gene TRBV14 combines with J gene TRBJ2-7; a possible D gene is TRBD1 (6 bases). The V gene lost 1 base and the J gene lost 6 bases, with 16 bases spanning the gap. CDR1 and CDR2 from the germline V gene are SGHDN and FVKESK. The length of the CDR3 is 15 residues. Here the CDR3 reads CASSQVVQGRSEQYF. In DNA form, the CDR3 reads TGTGCCAGCAGCCAAGTTGTACAGGGACGGAGCGAGCAGTACTTC.

This chain links TRBV24-1 with TRBJ1-2; D call uncertain. V lost 3 bases and J lost 5, with 6 bases in between. Germline V gene sequence: CDR1 KGHDR, CDR2 SFDVKD. This CDR3 has 12 amino acids. This chain's CDR3 is CATSDRTYGYTF. DNA of the CDR3: TGTGCCACCAGTGATCGGACTTATGGCTACACCTTC.

The chain couples TRBV6-5 to TRBJ1-2, with a possible D match to TRBD1 (6 bases). Trimming removed 8 bases at V and 1 base at J, with 11 bases between. Germline V CDR1 and CDR2: MNHEY, SVGAGI. The CDR3 extends over 13 amino acids. As DNA, the CDR3 is TGTGCCAGCCGCTTGGACAGTAACTATGGCTACACCTTC. Protein: CASRLDSNYGYTF.

The chain uses TRBV5-1 and TRBJ1-4; D call uncertain. CDR3 length: 16 residues. From germline, CDR1 is SGHRS and CDR2 YFSETQ. Between the trimmed V and J ends, which lost 0 bases and 8 bases, there was a span of 17 bases. The CDR3 DNA sequence: TGCGCCAGCAGCTTGGCCGTAGTCGGTGAAGGGGAAAAACTGTTTTTT. It codes for CASSLAVVGEGEKLFF. Filled out from reference TRBV5-1 and TRBJ1-4, the complete variable domain reads KAGVTQTPRYLIKTRGQQVTLSCSPISGHRSVSWYQQTPGQGLQFLFEYFSETQRNKGNFPGRFSGRQFSNSRSEMNVSTLELGDSALYLCASSLAVVGEGEKLFFGSGTQLSVL.

The rearrangement joins TRBV27 to TRBJ2-5, with D possibly matching TRBD1 (5 bases). CDR1 and CDR2 from the germline V gene are MNHEY and SMNVEV (reference sequence). The V end was cut by 1 base, the J end by 5 bases, with 14 bases between. The CDR3 totals 15 residues. The CDR3 spells CASSLYGATTETQYF. CDR3 sequence (DNA): TGTGCCAGCAGTTTATATGGGGCCACTACGGAGACCCAGTACTTC.

The V and J genes are TRBV9 and TRBJ1-2, with D maybe TRBD1 (5 bases). CDR3 length: 12 amino acids. V gave up 4 bases and J gave up 10 bases, with 14 bases separating them. Germline V CDR1 and CDR2: SGDLS, YYNGEE. CDR3 in DNA: TGTGCCAGCAGCTCAAGGGACTACTACTACACCTTC. Translated, it gives CASSSRDYYYTF. Based on the CDR3 plus reference TRBV9 and TRBJ1-2, the full variable domain is DSGVTQTPKHLITATGQRVTLRCSPRSGDLSVYWYQQSLDQGLQFLIQYYNGEERAKGNILERFSAQQFPDLHSELNLSSLELGDSALYFCASSSRDYYYTFGSGTRLTVV.

This chain connects TRBV27 to TRBJ1-1; TRBD1 might be the D (5 bases). This CDR3 has 12 residues. Germline CDR1 MNHEY, CDR2 SMNVEV (reference sequence). Trimming took off 6 bases at V and 1 base at J, with 6 bases between the two ends. CDR3 DNA: TGTGCCAGCAGAACAGGGAACACTGAAGCTTTCTTT. This gives the protein CASRTGNTEAFF.

The chain combines TRBV5-1 with TRBJ2-7; 7 bases fit TRBD2. The CDR3 is 15 amino acids. Germline CDR1 and CDR2: SGHRS and YFSETQ. V lost 0 bases to trimming and J lost 2 bases; unmatched junction nucleotides: 5. CDR3 bases: TGCGCCAGCAGCTTGGAAGCGGGATCTGCCTACGAGCAGTACTTC. The encoded protein is CASSLEAGSAYEQYF.

The chain employs TRBV6-2 or TRBV6-3 and TRBJ2-2; TRBD2 is a possible D gene (6 bases). The CDR3 sequence is 17 residues long. V gave up 2 bases and J gave up 7 bases, with 20 bases separating them. Germline V gene lookup returns CDR1 MNHEY and CDR2 SVGEGT. For the CDR3, the DNA is TGTGCCAGCAGTTACCCCGTGATTGGAGGGATCAACGGGGAGCTGTTTTTT. As protein: CASSYPVIGGINGELFF.

The chain is built from TRBV6-5 and TRBJ1-5; D is uncertain. The V gene's germline CDR1 is MNHEY and CDR2 SVGAGI. The CDR3 totals 14 residues. The ends were cut back, 2 bases at V and 1 base at J, with 6 bases in the middle. CDR3 sequence (DNA): TGTGCCAGCAGTTACACAAGCAGCAATCAGCCCCAGCATTTT. Translation gives CASSYTSSNQPQHF.

This sequence joins TRBV7-8 and TRBJ1-4; no definite D call. The V and J ends lost 5 bases and 5 bases respectively, with 15 bases between them. CDR3 length equals 15 residues. CDR1 and CDR2 (germline): SGHVS, FQNEAQ. For the CDR3, the DNA is TGTGCCAGCAGCGTCACCGTGAGGTGGAATGAAAAACTGTTTTTT. Translating it yields CASSVTVRWNEKLFF.

The chain uses TRBV9 and TRBJ2-7; D is unclear. V gave up 0 bases and J gave up 6 bases, with 13 bases separating them. CDR1 is SGDLS and CDR2 is YYNGEE in the germline V gene. CDR3 length: 14 residues. For the CDR3, the DNA is TGTGCCAGCAGCGTAGGCAACAGAGATCTCGAGCAGTACTTC. Residues: CASSVGNRDLEQYF.

V gene TRBV6-5 combines with J gene TRBJ1-5; D is possibly TRBD1 (6 bases). Germline assignment: CDR1 MNHEY and CDR2 SVGAGI. The CDR3 runs to 12 residues. V lost 6 bases and J 5 bases, leaving 8 bases between the germline ends. The CDR3 DNA follows: TGTGCCAGCAGGGAGGGGGATCAGCCCCAGCATTTT. Amino acids: CASREGDQPQHF.

This chain links TRBV5-1 with TRBJ2-7; D gene ambiguous. The V gene's germline CDR1 is SGHRS and CDR2 YFSETQ. Trimming left V 0 bases short and J 5 bases short, with 12 bases between. This CDR3 is built from 14 residues. CDR3: CASSLAWVYDEQYF. The CDR3, as DNA: TGCGCCAGCAGCTTGGCCTGGGTTTACGACGAGCAGTACTTC.

The chain joins TRBV6-4 to TRBJ1-3; D might be TRBD1 (5 bases). Germline CDR1 reads MRHNA; CDR2 reads SNTAGT. The CDR3 totals 14 residues. V gave up 2 bases and J gave up 8 bases, with 13 bases separating them. The CDR3 DNA follows: TGTGCCAGCAGTGACAGGGGAACGGACCACACCATATATTTT. Its protein is CASSDRGTDHTIYF.

The rearrangement uses TRBV11-2 and TRBJ2-7; TRBD2 aligns across 8 bases. V shed 1 base, J shed 6 bases, and the junction held 5 bases outside the gene matches. This CDR3 has 14 amino acids. Germline loops: CDR1 SGHAT, CDR2 FQNNGV. CDR3 DNA: TGTGCCAGCAGCTTAGGGGGACTAGGTGGCGAGCAGTACTTC. Protein: CASSLGGLGGEQYF.

This chain uses TRBV6-5 with TRBJ1-2; 11 bases align to TRBD1. This CDR3 comprises 15 residues. V dropped 0 bases and J dropped 7; count of bases not matched to a gene: 4. Germline CDR1 is MNHEY and CDR2 is SVGAGI. The CDR3 here is CASSYSGQGETGYTF. In DNA, the CDR3 is TGTGCCAGCAGTTACTCGGGACAGGGGGAAACTGGCTACACCTTC.

This chain joins TRBV2 and TRBJ1-6; D is undetermined. Germline loops: CDR1 SNHLY, CDR2 FYNNEI. V gave up 3 bases and J gave up 7 bases, with 13 bases separating them. The CDR3 is 15 amino acids. CDR3 sequence: CASSDLGLVNSPLHF. CDR3 nucleotide sequence: TGTGCCAGCAGTGATCTGGGGTTGGTAAATTCACCCCTCCACTTT.

This chain uses TRBV5-8 with TRBJ2-1; D gene unclear. Germline V lookup: CDR1 SGHTS, CDR2 YDEGEE. This CDR3 region has 15 residues. The germline V and J ends were trimmed by 4 bases and 6 bases, with 17 bases remaining between them. The CDR3 here is CASSLARSFGNEQFF. CDR3 DNA: TGTGCCAGCAGCCTGGCGCGTTCTTTTGGCAATGAGCAGTTCTTC.